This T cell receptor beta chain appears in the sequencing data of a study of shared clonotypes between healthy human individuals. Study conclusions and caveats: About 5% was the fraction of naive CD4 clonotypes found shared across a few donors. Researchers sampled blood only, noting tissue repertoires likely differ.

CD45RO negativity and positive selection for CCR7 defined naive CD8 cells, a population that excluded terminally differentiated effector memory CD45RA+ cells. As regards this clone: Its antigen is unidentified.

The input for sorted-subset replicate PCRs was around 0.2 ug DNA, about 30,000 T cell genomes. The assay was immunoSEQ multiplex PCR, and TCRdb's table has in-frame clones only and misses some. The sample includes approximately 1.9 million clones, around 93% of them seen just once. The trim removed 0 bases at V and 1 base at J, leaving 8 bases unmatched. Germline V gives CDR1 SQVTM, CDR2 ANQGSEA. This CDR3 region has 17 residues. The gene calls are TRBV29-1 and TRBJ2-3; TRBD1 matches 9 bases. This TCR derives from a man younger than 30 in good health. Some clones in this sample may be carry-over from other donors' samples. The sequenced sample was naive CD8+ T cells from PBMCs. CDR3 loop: CSVEDGRTGVRTDTQYF. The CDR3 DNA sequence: TGCAGCGTTGAAGATGGTCGGACAGGGGTCCGCACAGATACGCAGTATTTT.